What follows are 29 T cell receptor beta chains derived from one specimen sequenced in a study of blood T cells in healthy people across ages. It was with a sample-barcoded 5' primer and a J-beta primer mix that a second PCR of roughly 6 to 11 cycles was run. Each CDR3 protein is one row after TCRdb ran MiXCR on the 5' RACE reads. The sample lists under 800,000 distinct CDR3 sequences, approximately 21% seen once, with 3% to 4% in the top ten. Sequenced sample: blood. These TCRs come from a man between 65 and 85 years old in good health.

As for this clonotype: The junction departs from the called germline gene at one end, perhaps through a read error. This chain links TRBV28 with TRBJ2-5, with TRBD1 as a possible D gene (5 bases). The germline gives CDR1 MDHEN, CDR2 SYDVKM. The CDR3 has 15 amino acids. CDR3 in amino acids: CAGSLSAPRQETQYF. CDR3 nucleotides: TGTGCCGGCAGTTTATCGGCCCCCCGACAGGAGACCCAGTACTTC.

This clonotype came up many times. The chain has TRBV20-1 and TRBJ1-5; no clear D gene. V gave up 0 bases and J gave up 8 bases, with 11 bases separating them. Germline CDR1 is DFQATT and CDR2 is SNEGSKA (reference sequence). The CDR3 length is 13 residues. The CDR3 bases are TGCAGTGCTAGAGATCCTTCGGAGGAGCCCCAGCATTTT. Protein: CSARDPSEEPQHF.

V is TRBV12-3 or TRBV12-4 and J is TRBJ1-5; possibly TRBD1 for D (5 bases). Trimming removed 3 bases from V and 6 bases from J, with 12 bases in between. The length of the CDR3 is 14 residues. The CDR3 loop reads CASSFFREGQPQHF. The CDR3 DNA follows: TGTGCCAGCAGTTTTTTCAGGGAAGGTCAGCCCCAGCATTTT.

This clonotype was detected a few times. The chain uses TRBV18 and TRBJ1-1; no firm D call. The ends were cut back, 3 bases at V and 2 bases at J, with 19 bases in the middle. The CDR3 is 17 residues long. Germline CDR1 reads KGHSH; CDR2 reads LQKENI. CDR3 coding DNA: TGTGCCAGCTCACCCGGTGAGGGCGGCGGAAGAAACACTGAAGCTTTCTTT. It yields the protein CASSPGEGGGRNTEAFF.

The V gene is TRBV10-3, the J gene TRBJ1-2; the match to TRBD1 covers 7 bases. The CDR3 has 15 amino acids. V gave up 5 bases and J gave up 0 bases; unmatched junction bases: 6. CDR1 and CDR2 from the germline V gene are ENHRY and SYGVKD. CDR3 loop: CAISPGQASNYGYTF. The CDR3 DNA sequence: TGTGCCATCAGTCCAGGACAGGCCTCTAACTATGGCTACACCTTC.

CDR3 in DNA: TGTGCCTGGAGTCCACCCGGCAGGGGGCTAGGTGGTGAAAAACTGTTTTTT. It is translated as CAWSPPGRGLGGEKLFF. This sequence joins TRBV30 and TRBJ1-4, with TRBD1 matching over 8 bases. There are 17 residues in the CDR3. CDR1 GTSNPN and CDR2 SVGIG come from the germline V gene (reference sequence). J lost 7 bases, V lost 2 bases, and 15 bases had no gene match.

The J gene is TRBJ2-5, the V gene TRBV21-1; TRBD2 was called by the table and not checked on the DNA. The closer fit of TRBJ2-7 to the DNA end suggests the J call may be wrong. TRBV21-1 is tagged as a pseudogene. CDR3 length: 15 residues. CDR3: CASSTLAGPTYEQYF. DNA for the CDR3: TGTGCCAGCAGCACCTTAGCGGGACCGACCTACGAGCAGTACTTC.

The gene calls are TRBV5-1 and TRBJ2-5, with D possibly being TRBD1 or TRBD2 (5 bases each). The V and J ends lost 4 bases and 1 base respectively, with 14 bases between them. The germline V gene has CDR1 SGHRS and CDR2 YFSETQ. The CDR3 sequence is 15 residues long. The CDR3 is CASSPGPKSQETQYF. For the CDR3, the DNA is TGCGCCAGCAGCCCGGGACCAAAATCCCAAGAGACCCAGTACTTC.

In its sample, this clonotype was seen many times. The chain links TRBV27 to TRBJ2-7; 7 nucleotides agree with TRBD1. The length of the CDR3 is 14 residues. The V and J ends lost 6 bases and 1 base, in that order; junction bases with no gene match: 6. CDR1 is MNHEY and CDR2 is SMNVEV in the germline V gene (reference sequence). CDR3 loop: CASSLGDSSYEQYF. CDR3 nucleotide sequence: TGTGCCAGCAGCTTAGGGGACAGTTCCTACGAGCAGTACTTC.

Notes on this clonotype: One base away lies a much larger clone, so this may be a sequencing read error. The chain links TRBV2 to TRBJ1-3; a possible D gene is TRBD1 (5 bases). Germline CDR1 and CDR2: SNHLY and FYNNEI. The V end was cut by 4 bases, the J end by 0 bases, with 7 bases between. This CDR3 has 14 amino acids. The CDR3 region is CASSADISGNTIYF. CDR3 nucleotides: TGTGCCAGCAGTGCGGACATCTCTGGAAACACCATATATTTT.

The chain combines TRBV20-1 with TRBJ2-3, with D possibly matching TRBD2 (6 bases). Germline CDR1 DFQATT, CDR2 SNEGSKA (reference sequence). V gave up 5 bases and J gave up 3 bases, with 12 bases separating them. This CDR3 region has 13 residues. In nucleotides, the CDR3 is TGCAGTGCTTGGGACTTAAGTACAGATACGCAGTATTTT. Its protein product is CSAWDLSTDTQYF.

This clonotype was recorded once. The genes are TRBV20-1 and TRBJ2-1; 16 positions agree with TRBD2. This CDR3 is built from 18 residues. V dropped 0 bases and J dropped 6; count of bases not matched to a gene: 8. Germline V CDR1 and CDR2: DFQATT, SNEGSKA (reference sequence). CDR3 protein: CSARDLGTSGRAGNEQFF. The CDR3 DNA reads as TGCAGTGCTAGAGATCTCGGGACTAGCGGGAGGGCCGGCAATGAGCAGTTCTTC.

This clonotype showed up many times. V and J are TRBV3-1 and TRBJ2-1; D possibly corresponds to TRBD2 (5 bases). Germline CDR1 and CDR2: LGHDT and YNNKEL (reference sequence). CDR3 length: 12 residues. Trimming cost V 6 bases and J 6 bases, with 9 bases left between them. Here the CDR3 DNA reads TGTGCCAGCAGTCAAAGCGGCAATGAGCAGTTCTTC. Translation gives CASSQSGNEQFF.

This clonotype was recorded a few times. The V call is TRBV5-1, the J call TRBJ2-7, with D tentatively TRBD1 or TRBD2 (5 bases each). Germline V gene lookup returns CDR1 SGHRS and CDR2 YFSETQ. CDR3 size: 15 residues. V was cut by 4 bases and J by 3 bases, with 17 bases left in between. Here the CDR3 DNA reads TGCGCCAGCAGCCCCACCGGGGACGGAGGCTACGAGCAGTACTTC. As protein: CASSPTGDGGYEQYF.

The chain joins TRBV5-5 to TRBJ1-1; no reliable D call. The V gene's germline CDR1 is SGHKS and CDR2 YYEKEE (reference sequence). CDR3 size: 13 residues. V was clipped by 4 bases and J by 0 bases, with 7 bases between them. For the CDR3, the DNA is TGTGCCAGCAGCGTGGCGATGAACACTGAAGCTTTCTTT. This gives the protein CASSVAMNTEAFF.

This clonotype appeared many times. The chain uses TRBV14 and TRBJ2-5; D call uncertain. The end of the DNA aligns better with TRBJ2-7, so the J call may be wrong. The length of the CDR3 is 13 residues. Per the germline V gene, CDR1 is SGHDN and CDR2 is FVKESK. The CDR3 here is CASSQELFYEQYF. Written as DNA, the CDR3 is TGTGCCAGCAGCCAAGAGCTATTCTACGAGCAGTACTTC.

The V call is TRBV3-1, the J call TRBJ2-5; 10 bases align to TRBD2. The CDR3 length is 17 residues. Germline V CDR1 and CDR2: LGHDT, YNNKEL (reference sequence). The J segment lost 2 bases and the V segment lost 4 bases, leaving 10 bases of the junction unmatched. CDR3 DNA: TGTGCCAGCAGCCTTGGGGCTAGCGGGGGATTACAAGAGACCCAGTACTTC. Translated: CASSLGASGGLQETQYF.

The CDR3 spells CASSQVENIQYF. CDR3 sequence (DNA): TGCGCCAGCAGCCAAGTCGAAAACATTCAGTACTTC. The chain couples TRBV4-1 to TRBJ2-4; D is uncertain. CDR1 is MGHRA and CDR2 is YSYEKL in the germline V gene. The V and J ends lost 1 base and 5 bases respectively, with 3 bases between them. There are 12 residues in the CDR3.

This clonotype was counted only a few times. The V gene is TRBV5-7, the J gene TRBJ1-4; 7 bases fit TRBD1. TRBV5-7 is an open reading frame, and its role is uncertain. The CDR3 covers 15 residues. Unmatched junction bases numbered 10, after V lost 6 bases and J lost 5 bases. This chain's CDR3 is CASISSGTANEKLFF. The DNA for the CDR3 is TGTGCCAGCATCTCATCCGGGACAGCAAATGAAAAACTGTTTTTT.

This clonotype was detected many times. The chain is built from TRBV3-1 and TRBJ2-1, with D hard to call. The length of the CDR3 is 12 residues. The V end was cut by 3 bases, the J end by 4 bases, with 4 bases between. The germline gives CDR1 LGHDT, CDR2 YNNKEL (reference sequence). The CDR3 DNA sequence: TGTGCCAGCAGCCATTTGTACAATGAGCAGTTCTTC. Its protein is CASSHLYNEQFF.

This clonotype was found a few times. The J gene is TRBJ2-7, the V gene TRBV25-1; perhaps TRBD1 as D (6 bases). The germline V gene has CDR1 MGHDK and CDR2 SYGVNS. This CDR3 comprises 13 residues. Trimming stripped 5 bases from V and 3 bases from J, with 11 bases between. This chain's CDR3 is CASSRIGGYEQYF. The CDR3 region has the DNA TGTGCCAGCAGTCGTATAGGGGGCTACGAGCAGTACTTC.

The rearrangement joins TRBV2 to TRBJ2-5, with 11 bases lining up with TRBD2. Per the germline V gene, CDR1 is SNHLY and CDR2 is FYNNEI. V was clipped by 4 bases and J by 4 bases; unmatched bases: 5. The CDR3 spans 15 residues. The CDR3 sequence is CASSGELAGAETQYF. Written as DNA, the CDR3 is TGTGCCAGCAGTGGGGAACTAGCGGGAGCAGAGACCCAGTACTTC.

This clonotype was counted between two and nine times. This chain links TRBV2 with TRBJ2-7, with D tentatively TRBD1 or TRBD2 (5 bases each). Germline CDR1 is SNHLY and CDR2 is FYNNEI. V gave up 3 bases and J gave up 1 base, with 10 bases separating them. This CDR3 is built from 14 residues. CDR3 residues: CASSESGLSYEQYF. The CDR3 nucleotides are TGTGCCAGCAGTGAGTCGGGGCTTTCCTACGAGCAGTACTTC.

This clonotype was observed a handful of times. The CDR3, as DNA: TGTGCTAGTGGTTTGGGGAGACAGGGTCGAGGTCAGCCCCAGCATTTT. This sequence encodes CASGLGRQGRGQPQHF. The chain uses TRBV12-5 and TRBJ1-5; 7 bases are a match to TRBD1. V gave up 1 base and J gave up 6 bases; unmatched junction bases: 9. CDR1 is LGHNT, CDR2 FRNRAP, per germline. This CDR3 contains 16 residues.

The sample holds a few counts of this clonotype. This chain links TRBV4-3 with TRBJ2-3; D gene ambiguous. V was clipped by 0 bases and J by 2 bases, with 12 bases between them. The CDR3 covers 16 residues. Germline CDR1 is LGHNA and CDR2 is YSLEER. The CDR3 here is CASSQDFGPTTDTQYF. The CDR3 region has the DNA TGCGCCAGCAGCCAAGATTTCGGTCCTACCACAGATACGCAGTATTTT.

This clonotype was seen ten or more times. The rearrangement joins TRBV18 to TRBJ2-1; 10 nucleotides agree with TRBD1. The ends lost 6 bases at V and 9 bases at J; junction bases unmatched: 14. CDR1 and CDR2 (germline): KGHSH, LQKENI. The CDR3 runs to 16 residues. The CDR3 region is CASSPNRDRGEAEQFF. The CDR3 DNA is TGTGCCAGCTCGCCGAACCGGGACAGGGGAGAGGCTGAGCAGTTCTTC.

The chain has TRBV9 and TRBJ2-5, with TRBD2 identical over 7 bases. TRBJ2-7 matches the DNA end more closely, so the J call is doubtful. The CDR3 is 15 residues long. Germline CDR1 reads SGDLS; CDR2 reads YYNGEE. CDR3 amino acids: CASSVDAGAYYEQYF. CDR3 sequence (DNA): TGTGCCAGCAGCGTAGACGCGGGAGCCTACTACGAGCAGTACTTC.

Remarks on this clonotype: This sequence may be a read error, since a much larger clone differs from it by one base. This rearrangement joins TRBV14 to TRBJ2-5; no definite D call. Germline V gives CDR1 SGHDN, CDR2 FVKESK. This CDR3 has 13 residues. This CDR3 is CASTQSTPYPQYF. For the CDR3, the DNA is TGTGCCAGCACCCAATCGACACCTTACCCCCAGTACTTC.

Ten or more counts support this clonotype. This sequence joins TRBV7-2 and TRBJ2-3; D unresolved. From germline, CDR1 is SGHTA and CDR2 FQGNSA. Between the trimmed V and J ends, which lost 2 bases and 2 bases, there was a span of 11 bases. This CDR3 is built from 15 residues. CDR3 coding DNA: TGTGCCAGCAGCTTATTTGGACGAGTCACAGATACGCAGTATTTT. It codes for CASSLFGRVTDTQYF.